These 5 T cell receptor beta chains share one sample of origin, sequenced in a study of T cell clonality in common variable immunodeficiency. Assay: immunoSEQ multiplex PCR; the TCRdb copy retains only in-frame clones and omits some. The sample was found to contain approximately 51,000 clones, and every one recurs. The specimen was peripheral blood mononuclear cells. Every receptor here comes from a person between 18 and 75 years old in good health.

This clone was seen ten or more times. The read finishes 3 residues shy of the CDR3 end, and the germline J gene is used to complete it. V and J are TRBV6-2 or TRBV6-3 and TRBJ2-7; unclear D gene. The CDR3 length is 12 residues. Trimming cost V 6 bases and J 3 bases, with 9 bases left between them. The germline V gene encodes CDR1 MNHEY and CDR2 SVGEGT. The part of the CDR3 DNA that was read is TGTGCCAGCAGCGTTAGTGGCTACGAG. Its protein product is CASSVSGYE. The CDR3 in its entirety is CASSVSGYEQYF.

On this clone: The CDR3 is cut off 3 residues early in the read; its end comes from the germline J gene. This chain connects TRBV5-1 to TRBJ2-5; tentative D call: TRBD1 (6 bases). This CDR3 has 15 amino acids. Trimming removed 0 bases from V and 3 bases from J, with 12 bases in between. Germline V gene lookup returns CDR1 SGHRS and CDR2 YFSETQ. Incomplete CDR3 DNA: TGCGCCAGCAGCTTGGCCGGACAGCGTAAAGAGACC. Its translation is CASSLAGQRKET. The entire CDR3 protein reads CASSLAGQRKETQYF.

This clone has at least ten counts. Read sequence stops 3 residues before the CDR3 end, and the germline J gene provides the missing end. This rearrangement joins TRBV7-8 to TRBJ2-4; the match to TRBD2 covers 7 bases. Germline V gene data show CDR1 as SGHVS and CDR2 as FQNEAQ. The CDR3 length is 15 residues. V lost 5 bases and J lost 7; bases outside the gene matches: 11. The CDR3 loop reads CASSQAGPGGNIQYF. The part of the CDR3 DNA that was read is TGTGCCAGCAGCCAGGCGGGCCCCGGGGGGAACATT.

This clone has a count of ten or more. The read finishes 3 residues shy of the CDR3 end, and the germline J gene is used to complete it. The chain couples TRBV18 to TRBJ1-2; 8 bases are shared with TRBD1. The CDR3 totals 17 residues. CDR1 is KGHSH, CDR2 LQKENI, per germline. Trimming at V came to 3 bases and at J to 2 bases, leaving 11 bases not matched to a gene. The sequenced CDR3 bases are TGTGCCAGCTCACCGCCAACAGGGGGATCGGAAAACTATGGC. Protein sequence: CASSPPTGGSENYG. The entire CDR3 protein reads CASSPPTGGSENYGYTF.

This clone showed up many times. The DNA ends 3 residues before the CDR3 does, and the rest of the CDR3 is filled in from the germline J gene. The J gene is TRBJ1-5, the V gene TRBV2; D unclear. The CDR3 is 14 amino acids. Germline CDR1 reads SNHLY; CDR2 reads FYNNEI. V was trimmed by 2 bases and J by 3 bases, leaving 8 bases between them. The CDR3 sequence: CASSENTANQPQHF. The CDR3 DNA, read in part, is TGTGCCAGCAGTGAAAATACAGCCAATCAGCCC.